This TCR beta chain emerged from a study of PD-1 blockade in classical Hodgkin lymphoma. Study background: It was nivolumab at 3 mg/kg, given intravenously every 2 weeks, that patients received.

Only in-frame clones appear in the TCRdb table, and some are missing; sequencing was by immunoSEQ multiplex PCR. Here the sample spans under 95,000 clones, about 93% being singletons. Every patient had relapsed following autologous stem cell transplantation, and cohorts differed in brentuximab vedotin exposure. This CDR3 has 15 amino acids. Trimming pared 0 bases from V and 2 bases from J, leaving 10 bases between. From germline, CDR1 is SGDLS and CDR2 YYNGEE. Turning to this clone: The antigen is unknown.

Study results and caveats: Before treatment, complete responders showed about the same diversity as newly diagnosed patients. Reported baseline diversity: healthy donors highest, relapsed/refractory patients lowest. CD4+ TCR diversity, unlike CD8+, climbed significantly by C4D1.

The chain joins TRBV9 to TRBJ2-3, with D perhaps TRBD2 (6 bases). The source of this sequence is a human donor with classical Hodgkin lymphoma. The sequences come from peripheral blood mononuclear cells (PBMCs), collected at baseline. The CDR3 loop is CASSVVGTVTDTQYF. The DNA of the CDR3 is TGTGCCAGCAGCGTAGTAGGGACTGTCACAGATACGCAGTATTTT.